This TCR beta chain was sequenced for a study of CD8+CD57+ T cells in acquired aplastic anemia. Study-wide context: CD4+ and CD8+ cells, once sorted, gave DNA averaging roughly 3.4 ug.

The sequenced patients had an expansion of CD8+CD57+ cells seen by flow cytometry. The patients all had a severe acquired aplastic anemia diagnosis. The template used for profiling TCR beta VDJ and CDR3 was genomic DNA. One entry per CDR3 protein results from TCRdb running MiXCR on the reads. The repertoire holds roughly 290,000 distinct CDR3 sequences, with under 60% as singletons. Whole-study findings and limits: No significant difference in CD8+ Simpson's diversity was found between patients and controls. Both patients and controls carried the same twenty-nine CD8+ CDR3 sequences.

Points on this clonotype: Its target is not known.

Sequenced sample: sorted CD4+, CD8+, or CD8+CD57+ T cells (not recorded which) from PBMCs. The TCR was taken from a human donor with aplastic anemia.

The CDR3 nucleotides read TGCAGTGCTAGGATCGGGGACCCCGGGGAGCTGTTTTTT. Amino acids: CSARIGDPGELFF. This chain links TRBV20-1 with TRBJ2-2, with D perhaps matching TRBD1 or TRBD2 (5 bases each). This CDR3 has 13 residues. Trimming cost V 3 bases and J 6 bases, with 11 bases left between them. The germline CDR1 and CDR2 sequences are DFQATT and SNEGSKA (reference sequence).